Sequencing of this T cell receptor (beta chain) was carried out in a study of control samples from healthy donors and cancer patients. There are 17 residues in the CDR3. Trimming took 4 bases from V and 0 from J, leaving 16 bases between them. CDR1 and CDR2 (germline): MGHDK, SYGVNS. The repertoire was sequenced with immunoSEQ multiplex PCR; TCRdb's copy has only in-frame clones and lacks some. The sample has tens of thousands of clones, approximately 78% seen once. The chain combines TRBV25-1 with TRBJ2-1; D may correspond to TRBD1 or TRBD2 (5 bases each). The sequence came from a woman aged 55 to 70 in good health. Sample: blood. As DNA, the CDR3 is TGTGCCAGCAGTGCCCTAGGGACCCCGATCTCCTACAATGAGCAGTTCTTC. Residues: CASSALGTPISYNEQFF.